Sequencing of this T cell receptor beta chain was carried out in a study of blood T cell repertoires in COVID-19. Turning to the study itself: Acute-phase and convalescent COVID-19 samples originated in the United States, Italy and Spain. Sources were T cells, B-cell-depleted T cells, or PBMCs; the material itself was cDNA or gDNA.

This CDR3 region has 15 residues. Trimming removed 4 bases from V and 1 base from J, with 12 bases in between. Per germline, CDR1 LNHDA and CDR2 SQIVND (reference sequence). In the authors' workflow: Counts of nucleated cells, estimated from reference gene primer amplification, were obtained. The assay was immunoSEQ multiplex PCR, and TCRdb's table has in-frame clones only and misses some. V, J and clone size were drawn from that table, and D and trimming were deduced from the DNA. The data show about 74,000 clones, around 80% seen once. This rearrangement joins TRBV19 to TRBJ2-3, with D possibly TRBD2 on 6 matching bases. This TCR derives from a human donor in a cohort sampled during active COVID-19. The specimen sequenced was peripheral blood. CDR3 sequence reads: CASSRGSGRTDTQYF. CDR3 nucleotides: TGTGCCAGTAGTAGGGGTAGCGGCCGCACAGATACGCAGTATTTT.